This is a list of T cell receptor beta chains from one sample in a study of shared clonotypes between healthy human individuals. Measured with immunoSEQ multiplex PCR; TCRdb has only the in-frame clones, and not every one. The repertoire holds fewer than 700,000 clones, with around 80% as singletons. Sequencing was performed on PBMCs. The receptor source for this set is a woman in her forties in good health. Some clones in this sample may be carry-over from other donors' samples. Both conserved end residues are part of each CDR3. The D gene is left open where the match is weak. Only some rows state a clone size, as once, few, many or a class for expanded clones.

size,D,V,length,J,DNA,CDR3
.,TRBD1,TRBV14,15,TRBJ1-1,TGTGCCAGCAGCCCCCGACAGGGCGTAAACACTGAAGCTTTCTTT,CASSPRQGVNTEAFF
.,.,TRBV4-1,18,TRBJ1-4,TGCGCCAGCAGCCTCCCACCAGGGCGAGAGGCAACTAATGAAAAACTGTTTTTT,CASSLPPGREATNEKLFF
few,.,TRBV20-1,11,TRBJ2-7,TGCAGTGCCGCGGGCTCCTACGAGCAGTACTTC,CSAAGSYEQYF
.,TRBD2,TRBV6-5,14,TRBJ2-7,TGTGCCAGCAGCCCTAGCGGGAGTACCTACGAGCAGTACTTT,CASSPSGSTYEQYF
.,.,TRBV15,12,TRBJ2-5,TGTGCCACCAGCCCAGGGCTGGAGACCCAGTACTTC,CATSPGLETQYF
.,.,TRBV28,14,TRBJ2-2,TGTGCCAGCAGCCCAGTCAGTGACACCGGGGAGCTGTTTTTT,CASSPVSDTGELFF
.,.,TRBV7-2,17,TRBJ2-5,TGTGCCAGCAGCCCAAGATCGGGTACAGGGACCTGGGAGACCCAGTACTTC,CASSPRSGTGTWETQYF
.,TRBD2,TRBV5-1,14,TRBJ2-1,TGCGCCAGCAGCCCAAGACTAGCGGGAATTGAGCAGTTCTTC,CASSPRLAGIEQFF
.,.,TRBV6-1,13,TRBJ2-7,TGTGCCAGCAGTGTCGACAGCCCCTACGAGCAGTACTTC,CASSVDSPYEQYF
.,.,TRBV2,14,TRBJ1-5,TGTGCCAGCAGTGGGTCGGGGGGAAGTCAGCCCCAGCATTTT,CASSGSGGSQPQHF
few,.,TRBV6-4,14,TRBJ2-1,TGTGCCAGCAGTGAAACGGGAGAACTTAATGAGCAGTTCTTC,CASSETGELNEQFF
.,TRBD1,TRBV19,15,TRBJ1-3,TGTGCCAGTAGTATGACGGGGACAGCCGGAAACACCATATATTTT,CASSMTGTAGNTIYF
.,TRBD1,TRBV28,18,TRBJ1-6,TGTGCCAGCAGTTTACGGCTTTCGGCAGGGGGCGGCGAGTCACCCCCCCACTTT,CASSLRLSAGGGESPPHF
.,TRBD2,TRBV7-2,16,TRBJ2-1,TGTGCCAGCAGCCCGGGACTAGGGATTGGTTACAATGAGCAGTTCTTC,CASSPGLGIGYNEQFF
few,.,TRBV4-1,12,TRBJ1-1,TGCGCCAGCAGCCAAGGGGCAAGCCAAGCTTTCTTT,CASSQGASQAFF
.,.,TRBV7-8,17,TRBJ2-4,TGTGCCAGCAGCCCGAAGGGCCCGCTTCGGGCCAAAAACATTCAGTACTTC,CASSPKGPLRAKNIQYF
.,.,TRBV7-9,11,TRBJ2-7,TGTGCCAGCAGCTTACTCTACGAGCAGTACTTC,CASSLLYEQYF
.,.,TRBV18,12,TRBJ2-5,TGTGCCAGCTCACCCGGTGGGGAGACCCAGTACTTC,CASSPGGETQYF
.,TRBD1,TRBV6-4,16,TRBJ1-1,TGTGCCAGCAGCGGGTTTTTACAGGGGGCTGGGACTGAAGCTTTCTTT,CASSGFLQGAGTEAFF
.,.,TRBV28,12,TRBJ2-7,TGTGCCAGCCGGGACCCTGGTTACGAGCAGTACTTC,CASRDPGYEQYF
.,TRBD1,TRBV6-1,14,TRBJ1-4,TGTGCCAGCAAATACACCACAGGGGGTGAAAAACTGTTTTTT,CASKYTTGGEKLFF
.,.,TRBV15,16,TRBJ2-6,TGTGCCACCAGCAGATCTGGGGCGGCTGGGGCCAACGTCCTGACTTTC,CATSRSGAAGANVLTF
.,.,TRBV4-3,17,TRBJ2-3,TGCGCCAGCAGCCAAGATCTTCGTGGGAGGCTTTTGGATACGCAGTATTTT,CASSQDLRGRLLDTQYF
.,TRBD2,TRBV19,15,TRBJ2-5,TGTGCCAGTAGTCCGGGACTAGCGGGGGAAGAGACCCAGTACTTC,CASSPGLAGEETQYF
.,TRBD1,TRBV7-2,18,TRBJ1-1,TGTGCCAGCAGCTTGCAAGGGACAGGCTCCTTCTTGAACACTGAAGCTTTCTTT,CASSLQGTGSFLNTEAFF
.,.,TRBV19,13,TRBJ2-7,TGTGCCACTGGAAGAGGGCCAAACTACGAGCAGTACTTC,CATGRGPNYEQYF
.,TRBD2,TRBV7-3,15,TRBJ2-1,TGTGCCAGCAGCCCCCCTGGGGGAGGGAACAATGAGCAGTTCTTC,CASSPPGGGNNEQFF
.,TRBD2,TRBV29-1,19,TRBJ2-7,TGCAGCGTTGAAGTCCCCCCGGGACTAGCGGGAGGCGGTGGCTACGAGCAGTACTTC,CSVEVPPGLAGGGGYEQYF
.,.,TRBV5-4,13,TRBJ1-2,TGTGCCAGCAGCTTGGCCTACGGGGGTAGCTACACCTTC,CASSLAYGGSYTF
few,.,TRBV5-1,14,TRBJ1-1,TGCGCCAGCAGCGGGGGACGGTTGAACACTGAAGCTTTCTTT,CASSGGRLNTEAFF
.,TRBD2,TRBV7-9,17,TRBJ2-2,TGTGCCAGCAGCTTTTCCCGGGACTACCGAATAACCGGGGAGCTGTTTTTT,CASSFSRDYRITGELFF
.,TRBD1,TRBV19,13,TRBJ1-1,TGTGCCAGTAGAACTGACAGGGAAAGTGAAGCTTTCTTT,CASRTDRESEAFF
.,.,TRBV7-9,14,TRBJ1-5,TGTGCCAGCAGCTTTGGGGTAGGCAATCAGCCCCAGCATTTT,CASSFGVGNQPQHF
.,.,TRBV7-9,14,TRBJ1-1,TGTGCCAGCAGCCCCAGGGAGACGAACACTGAAGCTTTCTTT,CASSPRETNTEAFF
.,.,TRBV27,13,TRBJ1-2,TGTGCCAGCAGTTTCGGACCCGAGGGGGGCTACACCTTC,CASSFGPEGGYTF
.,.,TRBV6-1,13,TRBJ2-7,TGTGCCAGCATATATCCGGGGACCTACGAGCAGTACTTC,CASIYPGTYEQYF
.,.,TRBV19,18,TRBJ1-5,TGTGCCAGTAGTATTCGGCAGTTAGGGGCCTATAGCAATCAGCCCCAGCATTTT,CASSIRQLGAYSNQPQHF
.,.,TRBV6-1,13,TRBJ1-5,TGTGCCAGCAGTGGGGGATACAATCAGCCCCAGCATTTT,CASSGGYNQPQHF
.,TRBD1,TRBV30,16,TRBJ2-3,TGTGCCTGGAGCACGACCCGACAGGGGGGAGCAGATACGCAGTATTTT,CAWSTTRQGGADTQYF
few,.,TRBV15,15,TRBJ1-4,TGTGCCACCAGCAGAGATATGGGGTGGGATGAAAAACTGTTTTTT,CATSRDMGWDEKLFF
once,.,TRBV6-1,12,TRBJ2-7,TGTGCCAGCAACCTCGAAGGGAACGAGCAGTACTTC,CASNLEGNEQYF
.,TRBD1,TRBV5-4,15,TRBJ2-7,TGTGCCAGCAGCTTAAAGGGACAGAGCTCCTACGAGCAGTACTTC,CASSLKGQSSYEQYF
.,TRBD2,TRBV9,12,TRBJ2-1,TGTGCCAGTAGCACAAGCGGGAGTGAGCAGTTCTTC,CASSTSGSEQFF
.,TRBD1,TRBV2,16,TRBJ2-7,TGTGCCAGCAGTGATGACTACAGGGGGAGGACCTACGAGCAGTACTTC,CASSDDYRGRTYEQYF
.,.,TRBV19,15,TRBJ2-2,TGTGCCACCCAGTTGGACCCGGCCTCAAAGGTGGGGCTGTTTTTT,CATQLDPASKVGLFF
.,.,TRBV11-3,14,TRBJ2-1,TGTGCCAGCAGCTTAGTCGCGGGAAACAATGAGCAGTTCTTC,CASSLVAGNNEQFF
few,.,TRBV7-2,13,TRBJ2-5,TGTGCCAGCAGCTTGACGGGGGAAGAGACCCAGTACTTC,CASSLTGEETQYF
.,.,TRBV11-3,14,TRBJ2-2,TGTGCCAGCAGCTCAGAGCTAAGGGCCGGGGAGCTGTTTTTT,CASSSELRAGELFF
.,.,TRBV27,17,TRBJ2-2,TGTGCCAGCAGTTTAAGGCTCGGTGGGTTCAGCCCCGGGGAGCTGTTTTTT,CASSLRLGGFSPGELFF
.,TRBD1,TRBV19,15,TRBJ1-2,TGTGCCAGTAGTATAACAGGGGATACTAACTATGGCTACACCTTC,CASSITGDTNYGYTF
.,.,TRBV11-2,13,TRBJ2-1,TGTGCCAGCAGCTTAGCCAGGGGTAATGAGCAGTTCTTC,CASSLARGNEQFF
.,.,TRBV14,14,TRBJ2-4,TGTGCCAGCAGCCCGTTCCTAGCAAAAAACATTCAGTACTTC,CASSPFLAKNIQYF
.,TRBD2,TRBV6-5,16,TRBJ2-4,TGTGCCAGCAGTAACTTGGGACTAGCGGGAATGGACATTCAGTACTTC,CASSNLGLAGMDIQYF